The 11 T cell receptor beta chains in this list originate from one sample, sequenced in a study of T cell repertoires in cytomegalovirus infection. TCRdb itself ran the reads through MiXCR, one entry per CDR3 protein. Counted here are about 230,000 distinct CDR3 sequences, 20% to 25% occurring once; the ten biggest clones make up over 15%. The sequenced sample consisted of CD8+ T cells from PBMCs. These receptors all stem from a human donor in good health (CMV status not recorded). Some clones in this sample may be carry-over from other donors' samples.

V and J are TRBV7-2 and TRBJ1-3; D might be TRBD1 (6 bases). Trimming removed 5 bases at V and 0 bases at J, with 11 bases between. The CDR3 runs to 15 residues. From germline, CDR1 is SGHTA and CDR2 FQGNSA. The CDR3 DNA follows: TGTGCCAGCAGCCAAGACAGGCTCTCTGGAAACACCATATATTTT. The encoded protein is CASSQDRLSGNTIYF.

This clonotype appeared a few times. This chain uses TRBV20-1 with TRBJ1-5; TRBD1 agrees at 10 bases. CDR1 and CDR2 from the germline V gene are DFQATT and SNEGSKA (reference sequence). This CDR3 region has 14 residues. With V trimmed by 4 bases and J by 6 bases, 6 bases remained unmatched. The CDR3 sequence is CSAIGTGELQPQHF. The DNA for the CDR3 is TGCAGTGCTATCGGGACAGGGGAACTTCAGCCCCAGCATTTT.

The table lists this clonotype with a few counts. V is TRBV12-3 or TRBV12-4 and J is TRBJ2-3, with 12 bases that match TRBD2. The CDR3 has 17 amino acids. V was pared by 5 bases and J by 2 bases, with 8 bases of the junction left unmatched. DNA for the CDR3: TGTGCCAGCAGTCACTCGGGACTAGCGGGCTCCACAGATACGCAGTATTTT. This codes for CASSHSGLAGSTDTQYF.

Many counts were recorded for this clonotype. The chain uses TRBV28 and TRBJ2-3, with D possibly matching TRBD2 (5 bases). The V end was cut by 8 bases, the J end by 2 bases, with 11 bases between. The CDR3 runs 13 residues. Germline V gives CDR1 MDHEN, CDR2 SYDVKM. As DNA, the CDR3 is TGTGCCAGCCAGCGGCTCTACACAGATACGCAGTATTTT. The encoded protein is CASQRLYTDTQYF.

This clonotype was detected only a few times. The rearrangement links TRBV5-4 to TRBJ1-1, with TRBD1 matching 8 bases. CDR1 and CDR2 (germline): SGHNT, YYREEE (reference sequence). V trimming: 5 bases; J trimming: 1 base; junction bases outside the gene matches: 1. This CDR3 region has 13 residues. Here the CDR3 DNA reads TGTGCCAGCAGGGACAGGGCGAACACTGAAGCTTTCTTT. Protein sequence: CASRDRANTEAFF.

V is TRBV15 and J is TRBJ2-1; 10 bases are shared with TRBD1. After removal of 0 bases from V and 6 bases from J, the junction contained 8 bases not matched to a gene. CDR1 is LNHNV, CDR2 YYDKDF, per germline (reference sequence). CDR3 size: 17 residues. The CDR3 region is CATSRDWGTGVGNEQFF. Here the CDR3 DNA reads TGTGCCACCAGCAGAGATTGGGGGACAGGGGTCGGCAATGAGCAGTTCTTC.

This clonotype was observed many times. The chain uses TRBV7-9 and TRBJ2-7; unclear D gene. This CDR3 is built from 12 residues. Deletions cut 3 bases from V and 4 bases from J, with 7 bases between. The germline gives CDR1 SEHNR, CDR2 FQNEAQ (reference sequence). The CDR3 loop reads CASSFPGYEQYF. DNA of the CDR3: TGTGCCAGCAGCTTCCCCGGTTACGAGCAGTACTTC.

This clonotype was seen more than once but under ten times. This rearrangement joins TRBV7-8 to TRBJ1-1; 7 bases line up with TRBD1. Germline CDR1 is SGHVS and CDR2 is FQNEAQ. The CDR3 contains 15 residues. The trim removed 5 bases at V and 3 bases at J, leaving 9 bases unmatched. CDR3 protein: CASSLRDSSYTEAFF. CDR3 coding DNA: TGTGCCAGCAGCCTAAGGGACAGCAGTTACACTGAAGCTTTCTTT.

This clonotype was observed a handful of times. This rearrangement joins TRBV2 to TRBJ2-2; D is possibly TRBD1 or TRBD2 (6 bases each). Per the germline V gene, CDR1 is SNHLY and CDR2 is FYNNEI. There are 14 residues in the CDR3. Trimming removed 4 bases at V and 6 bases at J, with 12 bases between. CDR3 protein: CASSAKGEAGELFF. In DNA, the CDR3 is TGTGCCAGCAGTGCGAAGGGGGAGGCCGGGGAGCTGTTTTTT. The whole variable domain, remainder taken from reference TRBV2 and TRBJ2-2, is EPEVTQTPSHQVTQMGQEVILRCVPISNHLYFYWYRQILGQKVEFLVSFYNNEISEKSEIFDDQFSVERPDGSNFTLKIRSTKLEDSAMYFCASSAKGEAGELFFGEGSRLTVL.

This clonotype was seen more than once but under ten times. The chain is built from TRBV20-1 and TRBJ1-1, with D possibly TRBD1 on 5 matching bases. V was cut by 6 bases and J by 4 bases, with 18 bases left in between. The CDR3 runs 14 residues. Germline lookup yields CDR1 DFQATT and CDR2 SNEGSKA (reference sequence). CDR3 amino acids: CSALSYGGGTEAFF. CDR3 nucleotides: TGCAGTGCCCTCTCATACGGGGGTGGCACTGAAGCTTTCTTT.

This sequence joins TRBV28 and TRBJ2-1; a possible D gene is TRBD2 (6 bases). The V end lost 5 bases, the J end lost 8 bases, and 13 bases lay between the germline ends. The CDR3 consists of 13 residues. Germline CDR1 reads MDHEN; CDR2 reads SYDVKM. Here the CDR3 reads CASSPRTTYEQFF. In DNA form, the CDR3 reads TGTGCCAGCAGTCCCCGGACTACCTATGAGCAGTTCTTC.